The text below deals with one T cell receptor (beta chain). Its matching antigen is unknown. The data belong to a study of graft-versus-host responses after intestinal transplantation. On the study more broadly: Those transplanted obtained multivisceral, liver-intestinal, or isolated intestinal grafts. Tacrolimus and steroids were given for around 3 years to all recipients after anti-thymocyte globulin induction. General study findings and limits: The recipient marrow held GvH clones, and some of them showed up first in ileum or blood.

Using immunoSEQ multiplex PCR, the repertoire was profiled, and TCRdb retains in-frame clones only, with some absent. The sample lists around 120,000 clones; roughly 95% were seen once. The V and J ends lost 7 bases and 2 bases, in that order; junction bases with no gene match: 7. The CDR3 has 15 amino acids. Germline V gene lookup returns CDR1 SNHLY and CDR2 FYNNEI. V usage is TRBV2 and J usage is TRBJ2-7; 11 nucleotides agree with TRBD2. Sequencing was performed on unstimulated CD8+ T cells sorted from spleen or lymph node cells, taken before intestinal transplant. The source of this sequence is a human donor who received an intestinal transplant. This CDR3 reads CASMSGTSGTYEQYF. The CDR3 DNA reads TGTGCCAGCATGTCCGGGACTAGCGGAACCTACGAGCAGTACTTC. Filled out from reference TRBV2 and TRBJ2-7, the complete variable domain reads EPEVTQTPSHQVTQMGQEVILRCVPISNHLYFYWYRQILGQKVEFLVSFYNNEISEKSEIFDDQFSVERPDGSNFTLKIRSTKLEDSAMYFCASMSGTSGTYEQYFGPGTRLTVT.